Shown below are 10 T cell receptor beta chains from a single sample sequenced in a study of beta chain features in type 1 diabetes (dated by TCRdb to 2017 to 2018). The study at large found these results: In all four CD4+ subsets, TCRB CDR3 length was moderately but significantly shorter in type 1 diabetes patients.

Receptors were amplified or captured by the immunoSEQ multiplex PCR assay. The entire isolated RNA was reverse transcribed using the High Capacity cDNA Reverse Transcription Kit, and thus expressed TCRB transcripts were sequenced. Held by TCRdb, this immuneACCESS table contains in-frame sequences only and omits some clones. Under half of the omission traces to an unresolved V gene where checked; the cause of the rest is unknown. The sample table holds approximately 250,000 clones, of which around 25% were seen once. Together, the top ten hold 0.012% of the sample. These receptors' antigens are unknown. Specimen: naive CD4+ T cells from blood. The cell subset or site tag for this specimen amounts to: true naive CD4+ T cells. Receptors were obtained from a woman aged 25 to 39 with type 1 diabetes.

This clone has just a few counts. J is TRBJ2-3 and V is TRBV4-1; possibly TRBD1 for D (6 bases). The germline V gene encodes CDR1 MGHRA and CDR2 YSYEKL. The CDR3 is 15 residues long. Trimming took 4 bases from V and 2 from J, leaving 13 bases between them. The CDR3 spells CASSPDSSNTDTQYF. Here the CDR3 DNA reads TGCGCCAGCAGCCCGGACAGCTCCAACACAGATACGCAGTATTTT.

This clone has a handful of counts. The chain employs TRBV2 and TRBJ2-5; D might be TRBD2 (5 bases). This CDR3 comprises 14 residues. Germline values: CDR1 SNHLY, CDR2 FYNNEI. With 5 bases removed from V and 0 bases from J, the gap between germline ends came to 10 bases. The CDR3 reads CASSRISDQETQYF. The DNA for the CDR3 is TGTGCCAGCAGTCGGATTAGCGACCAAGAGACCCAGTACTTC. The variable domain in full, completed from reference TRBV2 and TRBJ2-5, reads EPEVTQTPSHQVTQMGQEVILRCVPISNHLYFYWYRQILGQKVEFLVSFYNNEISEKSEIFDDQFSVERPDGSNFTLKIRSTKLEDSAMYFCASSRISDQETQYFGPGTRLLVL.

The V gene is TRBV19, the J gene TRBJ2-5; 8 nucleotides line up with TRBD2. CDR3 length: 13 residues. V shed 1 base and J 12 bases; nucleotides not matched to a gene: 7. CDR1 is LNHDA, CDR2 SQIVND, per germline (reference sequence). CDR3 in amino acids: CASSIGTGRDKYF. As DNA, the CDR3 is TGTGCCAGTAGTATAGGTACCGGGAGGGACAAGTACTTC. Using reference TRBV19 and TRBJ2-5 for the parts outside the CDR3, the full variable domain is DGGITQSPKYLFRKEGQNVTLSCEQNLNHDAMYWYRQDPGQGLRLIYYSQIVNDFQKGDIAEGYSVSREKKESFPLTVTSAQKNPTAFYLCASSIGTGRDKYFGPGTRLLVL.

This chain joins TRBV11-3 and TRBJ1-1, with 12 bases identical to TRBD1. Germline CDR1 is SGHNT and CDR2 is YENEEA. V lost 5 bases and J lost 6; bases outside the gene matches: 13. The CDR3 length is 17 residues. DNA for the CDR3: TGTGCCAGCAGCGCATCCCGGGACAGGGGGCGCCGCGCTGAAGCTTTCTTT. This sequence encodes CASSASRDRGRRAEAFF. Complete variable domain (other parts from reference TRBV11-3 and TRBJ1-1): EAGVVQSPRYKIIEKKQPVAFWCNPISGHNTLYWYLQNLGQGPELLIRYENEEAVDDSQLPKDRFSAERLKGVDSTLKIQPAELGDSAVYLCASSASRDRGRRAEAFFGQGTRLTVV.

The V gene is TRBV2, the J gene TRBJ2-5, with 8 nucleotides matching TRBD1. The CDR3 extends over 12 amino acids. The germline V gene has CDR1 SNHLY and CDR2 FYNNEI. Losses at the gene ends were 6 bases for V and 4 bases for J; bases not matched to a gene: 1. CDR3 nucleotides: TGTGCCAGCAGGACAGGGGCAGAGACCCAGTACTTC. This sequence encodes CASRTGAETQYF.

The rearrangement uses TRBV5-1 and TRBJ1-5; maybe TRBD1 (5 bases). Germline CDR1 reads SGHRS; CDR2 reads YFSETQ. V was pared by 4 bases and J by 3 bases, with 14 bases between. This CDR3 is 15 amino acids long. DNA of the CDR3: TGCGCCAGCAGCCCCGGTGACAGCCTCAATCAGCCCCAGCATTTT. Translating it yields CASSPGDSLNQPQHF.

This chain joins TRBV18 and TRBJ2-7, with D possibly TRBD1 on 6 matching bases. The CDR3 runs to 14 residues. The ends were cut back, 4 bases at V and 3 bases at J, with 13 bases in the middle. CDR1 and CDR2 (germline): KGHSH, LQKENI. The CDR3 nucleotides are TGTGCCAGCTCACAGGGGGTAGACAGCTACGAGCAGTACTTC. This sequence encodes CASSQGVDSYEQYF.

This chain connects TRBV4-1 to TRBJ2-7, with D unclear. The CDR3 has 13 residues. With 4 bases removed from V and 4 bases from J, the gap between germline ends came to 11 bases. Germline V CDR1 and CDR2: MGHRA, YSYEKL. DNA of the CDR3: TGCGCCAGCAGCCCTCAGATTCAGTACGAGCAGTACTTC. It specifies CASSPQIQYEQYF.

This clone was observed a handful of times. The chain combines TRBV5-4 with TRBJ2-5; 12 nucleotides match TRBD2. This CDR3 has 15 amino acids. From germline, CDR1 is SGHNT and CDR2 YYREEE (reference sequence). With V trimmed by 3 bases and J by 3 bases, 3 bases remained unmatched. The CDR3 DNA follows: TGTGCCAGCAGCTGGGGACTAGCGGGTAAAGAGACCCAGTACTTC. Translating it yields CASSWGLAGKETQYF.

CDR3 in amino acids: CASSIWLLETQYF. The CDR3, as DNA: TGTGCCAGTAGTATCTGGCTTCTGGAGACCCAGTACTTC. The rearrangement links TRBV19 to TRBJ2-5; no clear D gene. The CDR3 totals 13 residues. Looked up from germline, CDR1 is LNHDA and CDR2 is SQIVND (reference sequence). V was trimmed by 3 bases and J by 5 bases, leaving 10 bases between them.